This entry lists 7 T cell receptor beta chains sequenced from one sample in a study of T-cell memory formation after mild COVID-19. TCRdb reprocessed the 5' RACE reads with MiXCR, giving one entry per CDR3 protein. Here the sample spans 150,000 or so distinct CDR3 sequences, 25% to 40% being singletons. The specimen sequenced was PBMCs or a T cell subset sorted from them (not recorded which). These receptors were taken from an adult woman who had mild COVID-19 (a few samples of this study predate the infection). Cell type and time point are not known.

The rearrangement uses TRBV7-8 and TRBJ1-2; D uncertain. Germline values: CDR1 SGHVS, CDR2 FQNEAQ. This CDR3 is 14 amino acids long. V gave up 1 base and J gave up 4 bases, with 10 bases separating them. The CDR3 sequence: CASSLGERGYGYTF. The CDR3 DNA reads as TGTGCCAGCAGCTTAGGGGAACGGGGCTATGGCTACACCTTC.

The V gene is TRBV5-1, the J gene TRBJ2-7; TRBD2 agrees at 10 bases. CDR3 length: 15 residues. The V segment lost 0 bases and the J segment 4 bases; nucleotides outside the gene matches: 4. Germline lookup yields CDR1 SGHRS and CDR2 YFSETQ. CDR3 sequence: CASSLAGTSVYEQYF. CDR3 sequence (DNA): TGCGCCAGCAGCTTGGCCGGGACTAGCGTTTACGAGCAGTACTTC.

The chain links TRBV5-1 to TRBJ1-2; tentatively, D is TRBD1 (6 bases). V was pared by 4 bases and J by 5 bases, with 18 bases between. Per the germline V gene, CDR1 is SGHRS and CDR2 is YFSETQ. The CDR3 covers 15 residues. The CDR3 region has the DNA TGCGCCAGCAGCCGTAGTGGACAGAGCCTATATGGCTACACCTTC. Protein: CASSRSGQSLYGYTF.

This chain joins TRBV12-3 or TRBV12-4 and TRBJ2-7; 11 bases match TRBD2. This CDR3 has 16 amino acids. Trimming at V came to 4 bases and at J to 3 bases, leaving 8 bases not matched to a gene. Written as DNA, the CDR3 is TGTGCCAGCAGTTACTGGACTAGCGGGCGAAACTACGAGCAGTACTTC. Translated, it gives CASSYWTSGRNYEQYF.

In this sample, this clonotype turned up a few times. The chain is built from TRBV12-3 or TRBV12-4 and TRBJ2-1; D is undetermined. Trimming pared 7 bases from V and 0 bases from J, leaving 7 bases between. The CDR3 runs to 13 residues. CDR3 residues: CASIHSSYNEQFF. In DNA, the CDR3 is TGTGCCAGCATCCATTCCTCCTACAATGAGCAGTTCTTC.

This clonotype has just a few counts. This chain links TRBV3-1 with TRBJ2-6; 12 nucleotides match TRBD2. The trim removed 4 bases at V and 0 bases at J, leaving 7 bases unmatched. This CDR3 comprises 19 residues. Germline assignment: CDR1 LGHDT and CDR2 YNNKEL (reference sequence). CDR3 bases: TGTGCCAGCAGCCCCCGACTAGCGGGAGCGAGCTCTGGGGCCAACGTCCTGACTTTC. Its translation: CASSPRLAGASSGANVLTF.

This chain uses TRBV4-2 with TRBJ2-7, with D tentatively TRBD2 (6 bases). The CDR3 has 15 amino acids. Germline V gives CDR1 LGHNA, CDR2 YNFKEQ. V lost 3 bases to trimming and J lost 0 bases, with 12 bases between them. The CDR3 sequence is CASSQSGGSSYEQYF. The CDR3 DNA reads TGTGCCAGCAGCCAGAGCGGAGGGAGCTCCTACGAGCAGTACTTC.